This T cell receptor (beta chain) was sequenced during a study of shared clonotypes between healthy human individuals. CD4+ cells yielded CD45RA+ naive and CD45RA-negative memory subsets. Germline V gene data show CDR1 as SGHAT and CDR2 as FQNNGV. V was cut by 8 bases and J by 0 bases, with 14 bases left in between. The CDR3 extends over 15 amino acids. Study observations and caveats: Estimated richness was generally greater in naive than memory subsets. Some naive CD4 clonotypes, 4% to 6%, turned up in common across a few donors.

The assay was immunoSEQ multiplex PCR, and TCRdb's table has in-frame clones only and misses some. The table lists about 2.4 million clones, approximately 93% of them singletons. Remarks on this clone: Its antigen is undetermined.

The source material was naive CD4+ T cells from PBMCs. As for subset: CD45RA+ positively selected. The origin of this receptor is a man younger than 35 in good health. Some clones in this sample may be carry-over from other donors' samples. The V and J genes are TRBV11-2 and TRBJ2-4; a possible D gene is TRBD2 (5 bases). CDR3 in DNA: TGTGCCAGCCGCCCCCCAGGACTAGCCAAAAACATTCAGTACTTC. It translates to CASRPPGLAKNIQYF.